The 20 T cell receptor beta chains presented below share a single source sample, sequenced in a study of T cells after yellow fever vaccination. Each CDR3 protein is one row after TCRdb ran MiXCR on the 5' RACE reads. Here the sample spans a few hundred thousand distinct CDR3 sequences, 6.2% being singletons. The sample consisted of PBMCs, taken 5 days after the yellow fever booster vaccination. The source is a man under 40 who received the YFV17D yellow fever vaccine.

The genes are TRBV11-2 and TRBJ1-6, with TRBD1 matching over 9 bases. CDR1 is SGHAT, CDR2 FQNNGV, per germline. Unmatched junction bases numbered 15, after V lost 2 bases and J lost 10 bases. This CDR3 has 18 amino acids. As DNA, the CDR3 is TGTGCCAGCAGCTTATTCAGTTCCCCTCGGGACAGGGACTCACCCCTCCACTTT. Translating it yields CASSLFSSPRDRDSPLHF.

The gene calls are TRBV4-3 and TRBJ2-1; D gene unclear. Germline V lookup: CDR1 LGHNA, CDR2 YSLEER. CDR3 length equals 17 residues. V was trimmed by 0 bases and J by 3 bases, leaving 15 bases between them. CDR3 amino acids: CASSQDRLTSFYNEQFF. In DNA form, the CDR3 reads TGCGCCAGCAGCCAAGATAGGTTGACTTCCTTCTACAATGAGCAGTTCTTC.

V and J are TRBV5-1 and TRBJ2-7; D remains ambiguous. This CDR3 spans 13 amino acids. The V end lost 2 bases, the J end lost 5 bases, and 11 bases lay between the germline ends. Germline V gives CDR1 SGHRS, CDR2 YFSETQ. Here the CDR3 reads CASSLSWNHEQYF. The CDR3 DNA reads as TGCGCCAGCAGCTTATCTTGGAACCACGAGCAGTACTTC.

The table lists this clonotype with many counts. The chain joins TRBV29-1 to TRBJ1-5; D may be TRBD1 (5 bases). V shed 5 bases and J shed 2 bases, with 13 bases lying between them. CDR1 and CDR2 (germline): SQVTM, ANQGSEA. The CDR3 covers 14 residues. CDR3 DNA sequence: TGCAGCGTTACTAAGGGGACTGGCAATCAGCCCCAGCATTTT. Translated, it gives CSVTKGTGNQPQHF.

This sequence joins TRBV6-1 and TRBJ2-1, with D tentatively TRBD1 (6 bases). CDR1 is MNHNS and CDR2 is SASEGT in the germline V gene. The CDR3 covers 15 residues. Trimming took off 0 bases at V and 4 bases at J, with 10 bases between the two ends. This CDR3 reads CASSEARGSYNEQFF. The CDR3 region has the DNA TGTGCCAGCAGTGAAGCAAGGGGGAGTTACAATGAGCAGTTCTTC.

The chain carries TRBV2 and TRBJ2-1, with D perhaps assigned TRBD1 or TRBD2 (5 bases each). This CDR3 is 14 amino acids long. Germline CDR1 and CDR2: SNHLY and FYNNEI. The germline V and J ends were trimmed by 7 bases and 0 bases, with 10 bases remaining between them. The CDR3, as DNA: TGTGCCAGCATGAGGGGTAGCTCCTACAATGAGCAGTTCTTC. This encodes CASMRGSSYNEQFF.

The CDR3 region has the DNA TGTGCCAGCAGCAGCCAGGGGGAGGTAGATACGCAGTATTTT. This codes for CASSSQGEVDTQYF. The chain has TRBV7-2 and TRBJ2-3; D possibly corresponds to TRBD1 (7 bases). This CDR3 spans 14 amino acids. The germline gives CDR1 SGHTA, CDR2 FQGNSA. The V gene lost 5 bases and the J gene lost 5 bases, with 14 bases spanning the gap. The full variable domain, its missing parts supplied by reference TRBV7-2 and TRBJ2-3, is GAGVSQSPSNKVTEKGKDVELRCDPISGHTALYWYRQSLGQGLEFLIYFQGNSAPDKSGLPSDRFSAERTGGSVSTLTIQRTQQEDSAVYLCASSSQGEVDTQYFGPGTRLTVL.

This clonotype showed up just a few times. The gene calls are TRBV28 and TRBJ2-3; tentatively, D is TRBD1 (6 bases). CDR1 is MDHEN, CDR2 SYDVKM, per germline. CDR3 length equals 18 residues. Trimming removed 0 bases from V and 4 bases from J, with 20 bases in between. CDR3 in amino acids: CASSLWGRGRGSPDTQYF. The CDR3 nucleotides read TGTGCCAGCAGTTTATGGGGGCGAGGTAGGGGGAGCCCAGATACGCAGTATTTT.

A remark on this clonotype: A read error is likely, as this CDR3 ends without the conserved phenylalanine or tryptophan. This chain uses TRBV4-3 with TRBJ2-7, with 7 bases matching TRBD2. The CDR3 spans 14 residues. V shed 4 bases, J shed 0 bases, and the junction held 3 bases outside the gene matches. Germline V CDR1 and CDR2: LGHNA, YSLEER. The CDR3 DNA reads TGCGCCAGCAGCCCGCGGGAGAACTCCTACGAGCAGTACTCC. Protein product: CASSPRENSYEQYS.

This sequence joins TRBV12-3 or TRBV12-4 and TRBJ2-1; no definite D call. Trimming removed 4 bases at V and 8 bases at J, with 9 bases between. CDR3 size: 12 residues. CDR3 sequence (DNA): TGTGCCAGCAGTTCGAGGAGAGATGAGCAGTTCTTC. Amino acid sequence: CASSSRRDEQFF.

There are many counts of this clonotype. V gene TRBV30 combines with J gene TRBJ2-1, with TRBD1 matching over 9 bases. Trimming removed 2 bases from V and 5 bases from J; junction bases left unmatched: 4. The CDR3 totals 14 residues. From germline, CDR1 is GTSNPN and CDR2 SVGIG (reference sequence). The CDR3 nucleotides read TGTGCCTGGAGTCGGGACAGGGTTGACAATGAGCAGTTCTTC. It yields the protein CAWSRDRVDNEQFF.

The rearrangement uses TRBV7-2 and TRBJ2-7; perhaps TRBD2 as D (6 bases). This CDR3 is 15 amino acids long. Trimming took 6 bases from V and 7 from J, leaving 22 bases between them. Germline assignment: CDR1 SGHTA and CDR2 FQGNSA. The CDR3 is CASSPTGTPSGEQYF. The CDR3 DNA is TGTGCCAGCAGTCCTACCGGGACTCCCTCGGGGGAGCAGTACTTC.

This clonotype was found many times. This chain links TRBV20-1 with TRBJ2-7, with unresolved D. The germline gives CDR1 DFQATT, CDR2 SNEGSKA (reference sequence). The V end lost 3 bases, the J end lost 4 bases, and 13 bases lay between the germline ends. This CDR3 is 13 amino acids long. The chain's CDR3 is CSASLVSSYEQYF. The CDR3 bases are TGCAGTGCTAGTCTGGTCTCCTCGTACGAGCAGTACTTC.

This clonotype was seen many times. The chain has TRBV7-6 and TRBJ2-3, with D possibly matching TRBD2 (6 bases). The CDR3 is 14 residues long. Trimming cost V 5 bases and J 7 bases, with 16 bases left between them. Looked up from germline, CDR1 is SGHVS and CDR2 is FNYEAQ. CDR3: CASSPSPGTYTQYF. CDR3 coding DNA: TGTGCCAGCAGCCCCAGCCCGGGGACTTATACGCAGTATTTT.

In its sample, this clonotype was seen a few times. The chain is built from TRBV29-1 and TRBJ2-6; TRBD1 aligns across 8 bases. The trim removed 7 bases at V and 0 bases at J, leaving 5 bases unmatched. Per germline, CDR1 SQVTM and CDR2 ANQGSEA. There are 15 residues in the CDR3. Here the CDR3 DNA reads TGCAGCGCCGGGACAGGCCTCTCTGGGGCCAACGTCCTGACTTTC. It yields the protein CSAGTGLSGANVLTF.

This clonotype came up a few times. This rearrangement joins TRBV11-2 to TRBJ2-5, with 11 bases fitting TRBD2. J lost 5 bases, V lost 0 bases, and 5 bases had no gene match. The CDR3 length is 16 residues. The germline V gene encodes CDR1 SGHAT and CDR2 FQNNGV. The CDR3 sequence: CASSLDSGRAGETQYF. The CDR3 DNA sequence: TGTGCCAGCAGCTTAGATAGCGGGAGGGCCGGGGAGACCCAGTACTTC.

This clonotype has just a few counts. The DNA of the CDR3 is TGTGCCAGCAGCTTAGCATGGACAGGAATCGCTGAAGCTTTCTTT. It is translated as CASSLAWTGIAEAFF. The chain has TRBV11-2 and TRBJ1-1, with 7 bases aligning to TRBD1. The J segment lost 6 bases and the V segment lost 1 base, leaving 8 bases of the junction unmatched. Per the germline V gene, CDR1 is SGHAT and CDR2 is FQNNGV. This CDR3 is built from 15 residues.

The chain is built from TRBV7-2 and TRBJ2-7; 13 nucleotides line up with TRBD2. Per the germline V gene, CDR1 is SGHTA and CDR2 is FQGNSA. The CDR3 sequence is 13 residues long. Trimming at V came to 9 bases and at J to 5 bases, leaving 4 bases not matched to a gene. The CDR3 region has the DNA TGTGCCAGTGGGACTAGCGGGACCAACGAGCAGTACTTC. Its protein is CASGTSGTNEQYF.

This clonotype was counted only a few times. The V gene is TRBV13, the J gene TRBJ2-5; tentatively, D is TRBD2 (5 bases). Deletions cut 5 bases from V and 4 bases from J, with 20 bases between. The CDR3 contains 16 residues. Germline CDR1 is PRHDT and CDR2 is FYEKMQ (reference sequence). The CDR3 spells CASSLRTGDTIETQYF. For the CDR3, the DNA is TGTGCCAGCAGCCTTCGGACCGGGGATACGATAGAGACCCAGTACTTC.

The V call is TRBV9, the J call TRBJ2-7, with 7 bases fitting TRBD2. The CDR3 is 16 residues long. The V and J ends lost 0 bases and 1 base, in that order; junction bases with no gene match: 7. Germline V gene data show CDR1 as SGDLS and CDR2 as YYNGEE. The CDR3 nucleotides read TGTGCCAGCAGCGTAGGTTCGCTAGCGGAGTCCTACGAGCAGTACTTC. Its protein is CASSVGSLAESYEQYF.